The clone carrying this TCR beta chain appeared a single time. cDNA came from about 0.5 to 1 ug RNA primed by random hexamers. Each CDR3 protein is one row after TCRdb ran MiXCR on the immunoSEQ multiplex PCR reads. The sample contains 70,000 or so distinct CDR3 sequences, over 90% of which appear only once. Germline lookup yields CDR1 MNHEY and CDR2 SMNVEV (reference sequence). The V end lost 5 bases, the J end lost 2 bases, and 10 bases lay between the germline ends. The CDR3 has 13 residues. The sample is drawn from a study of CD8 T cells in Susac syndrome. Sequencing was performed on CD8+ T cells from PBMCs. The TCR originated in a human donor in good health. V usage is TRBV27 and J usage is TRBJ2-7; D gene ambiguous. DNA for the CDR3: TGTGCCAGCAGTCTAGGGTTCCCCTACGAGCAGTACTTC. This translates into CASSLGFPYEQYF.